These 9 T cell receptor beta chains came from one sample sequenced in a study of regulatory T cells in long-lasting Graves disease. Building the TCR beta libraries relied on iRepertoire HTBI primers, and CDR3 regions underwent Arm-PCR. TCRdb re-called the multiplex PCR reads through MiXCR, storing one row per CDR3 protein. The sample lists 700,000 or so distinct CDR3 sequences, 30% occurring once. This sample's time point: persistent/refractory GD, antithyroid drugs over 5 years with positive TRAb. PBMCs provided the RNA from which the TCR library was made. The sequencing used peripheral blood mononuclear cells (PBMCs), collected when the disease was refractory, from a patient treated with antithyroid drugs. The receptor source for this set is a female donor with Graves disease.

There are a few counts of this clonotype. V gene TRBV5-1 combines with J gene TRBJ1-4; D call uncertain. The V end lost 7 bases, the J end lost 5 bases, and 15 bases lay between the germline ends. Germline V CDR1 and CDR2: SGHRS, YFSETQ. The CDR3 has 14 residues. The CDR3 reads CASGVSQLNEKLFF. The CDR3, as DNA: TGCGCCAGCGGCGTTTCGCAGTTAAATGAAAAACTGTTTTTT. Full variable domain (missing parts from reference TRBV5-1 and TRBJ1-4): KAGVTQTPRYLIKTRGQQVTLSCSPISGHRSVSWYQQTPGQGLQFLFEYFSETQRNKGNFPGRFSGRQFSNSRSEMNVSTLELGDSALYLCASGVSQLNEKLFFGSGTQLSVL.

The J gene is TRBJ1-2, the V gene TRBV5-6, with no clear D. CDR3 length: 16 residues. The germline V and J ends were trimmed by 3 bases and 4 bases, with 19 bases remaining between them. Germline CDR1 is SGHDT and CDR2 is YYEEEE. The CDR3 DNA reads TGTGCCAGCAGCTCGCCTGGGTCTCCGTCTCCCTATGGCTACACCTTC. Amino acids: CASSSPGSPSPYGYTF.

This clonotype was recorded at least ten times. The rearrangement links TRBV28 to TRBJ1-6; 7 positions agree with TRBD1. J gave up 2 bases and V 5 bases, and 9 bases lay outside the gene matches. CDR1 and CDR2 (germline): MDHEN, SYDVKM. CDR3 length: 17 residues. The DNA for the CDR3 is TGTGCCAGCAGTCCTCGACAGGGCAGGGCCTATAATTCACCCCTCCACTTT. It encodes CASSPRQGRAYNSPLHF.

The rearrangement uses TRBV9 and TRBJ1-2, with a weak D call TRBD1 (6 bases). CDR1 and CDR2 (germline): SGDLS, YYNGEE. V lost 4 bases and J 2 bases, leaving 15 bases between the germline ends. The CDR3 is 15 residues long. CDR3 nucleotides: TGTGCCAGCAGCAACGGGACACGGCTGAACTATGGCTACACCTTC. This sequence encodes CASSNGTRLNYGYTF.

This clonotype was seen many times. The rearrangement joins TRBV12-5 to TRBJ2-2; 8 bases are shared with TRBD1. Germline V CDR1 and CDR2: LGHNT, FRNRAP. The CDR3 totals 14 residues. The V gene end was trimmed by 4 bases and the J gene end by 3 bases; junction bases not matched to a gene: 1. The CDR3 nucleotides read TGTGCTAGTGGTTCGGACAGGGACACCGGGGAGCTGTTTTTT. Amino acid sequence: CASGSDRDTGELFF.

This clonotype was detected many times. The V call is TRBV11-2, the J call TRBJ1-2; possibly TRBD1 for D (5 bases). Trimming removed 1 base at V and 3 bases at J, with 6 bases between. Germline CDR1 is SGHAT and CDR2 is FQNNGV. This CDR3 region has 13 residues. DNA of the CDR3: TGTGCCAGCAGCTTAGCGACAGACTATGGCTACACCTTC. It specifies CASSLATDYGYTF. Based on the CDR3 plus reference TRBV11-2 and TRBJ1-2, the full variable domain is EAGVAQSPRYKIIEKRQSVAFWCNPISGHATLYWYQQILGQGPKLLIQFQNNGVVDDSQLPKDRFSAERLKGVDSTLKIQPAKLEDSAVYLCASSLATDYGYTFGSGTRLTVV.

The gene calls are TRBV2 and TRBJ1-5, with 9 bases matching TRBD1. Germline CDR1 is SNHLY and CDR2 is FYNNEI. The CDR3 length is 15 residues. V lost 6 bases, J lost 7 bases, and 10 bases stayed unmatched. CDR3 region: CASSAGQGLEQPQHF. The DNA of the CDR3 is TGTGCCAGCAGCGCGGGACAGGGATTGGAACAGCCCCAGCATTTT.

This clonotype was recorded a few times. The rearrangement uses TRBV14 and TRBJ2-7; D might be TRBD2 (6 bases). CDR3 length equals 17 residues. Trimming took 5 bases from V and 4 from J, leaving 24 bases between them. Germline assignment: CDR1 SGHDN and CDR2 FVKESK. The CDR3: CASSTYGGHGDWYEQYF. Here the CDR3 DNA reads TGTGCCAGCAGCACCTATGGTGGCCACGGGGACTGGTACGAGCAGTACTTC.

The table lists this clonotype with many counts. The J gene is TRBJ1-1, the V gene TRBV11-2, with a possible D match to TRBD1 (6 bases). With 1 base removed from V and 1 base from J, the gap between germline ends came to 22 bases. The CDR3 is made up of 19 amino acids. Germline CDR1 reads SGHAT; CDR2 reads FQNNGV. The CDR3 loop is CASSLGLGSIWGPNTEAFF. The CDR3 DNA follows: TGTGCCAGCAGCTTAGGTCTGGGGTCTATATGGGGGCCGAACACTGAAGCTTTCTTT.